One T cell receptor beta chain is described in this entry. These data originate in a study of blood T cell repertoires in COVID-19. As for the study in general: Sites in the United States, Italy and Spain provided acute and convalescent COVID-19 samples. Sources were T cells, B-cell-depleted T cells, or PBMCs; the material itself was cDNA or gDNA.

In the authors' methods: Quantification of nucleated cells was approximated via reference gene primer amplification. Profiling relied on immunoSEQ multiplex PCR, and the TCRdb table lists in-frame clones only, not all of them. V and J calls and clone size are as listed in that table; D and trimming were resolved from the DNA. There are about 220,000 clones in the sample; 80% occur only once, and 9.5% to 15% lies in the top ten. The germline V gene has CDR1 MNHEY and CDR2 SVGAGI. This CDR3 has 14 residues. With 8 bases removed from V and 5 bases from J, the gap between germline ends came to 16 bases. The specimen was peripheral blood. This clonotype was obtained from a human donor in a cohort sampled during active COVID-19. The rearrangement joins TRBV6-5 to TRBJ1-5; a weak D match, TRBD1 (5 bases). The CDR3 DNA reads as TGTGCCAGCCTACAGGAGACCTCCCATCAGCCCCAGCATTTT. It specifies CASLQETSHQPQHF.